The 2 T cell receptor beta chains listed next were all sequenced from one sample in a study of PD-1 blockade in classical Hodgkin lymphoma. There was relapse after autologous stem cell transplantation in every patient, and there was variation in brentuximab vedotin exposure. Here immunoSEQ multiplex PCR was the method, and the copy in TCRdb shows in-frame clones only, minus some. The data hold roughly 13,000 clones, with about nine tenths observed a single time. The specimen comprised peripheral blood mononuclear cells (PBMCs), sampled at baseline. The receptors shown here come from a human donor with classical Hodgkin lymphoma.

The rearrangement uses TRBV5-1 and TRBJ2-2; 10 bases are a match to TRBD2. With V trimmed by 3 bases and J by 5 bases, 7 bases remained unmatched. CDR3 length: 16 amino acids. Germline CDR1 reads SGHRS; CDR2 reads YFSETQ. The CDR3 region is CASSSRASGGTGELFF. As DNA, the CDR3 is TGCGCCAGCAGCTCTCGTGCTAGCGGGGGAACCGGGGAGCTGTTTTTT.

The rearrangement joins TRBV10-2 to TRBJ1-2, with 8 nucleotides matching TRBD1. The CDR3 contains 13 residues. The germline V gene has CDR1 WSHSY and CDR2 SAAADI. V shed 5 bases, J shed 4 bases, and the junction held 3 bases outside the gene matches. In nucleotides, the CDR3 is TGCGCCAGCAGTACTGACAGGGGCTATGGCTACACCTTC. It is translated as CASSTDRGYGYTF.